A single sample gave rise to the 10 T cell receptor beta chains below, sequenced in a study of blood T cells in healthy people across ages. A J-beta primer mix and a sample-barcoded 5' primer were used in a second PCR of about 7 to 12 cycles. TCRdb reanalysed the 5' RACE reads using MiXCR and keeps one entry per CDR3 protein. The sample lists just under 900,000 distinct CDR3 sequences, more than 25% occurring once. Sequencing was carried out using blood. These receptors all stem from a woman aged 80 or over in good health.

A note on this clonotype: A much larger clone differs by one base, so this may be a read error. This rearrangement joins TRBV20-1 to TRBJ1-2; D might be TRBD1 (5 bases). This CDR3 has 15 amino acids. The V and J ends lost 2 bases and 8 bases respectively, with 21 bases between them. Per the germline V gene, CDR1 is DFQATT and CDR2 is SNEGSKA (reference sequence). CDR3 nucleotides: TGCAGTGCTAGAAACGGGGGGGTTAGCTTTGACGGCTACACCTTC. Encoded protein: CSARNGGVSFDGYTF.

This clonotype was observed many times. This sequence joins TRBV29-1 and TRBJ2-3, with D perhaps given as TRBD1 or TRBD2 (5 bases each). The CDR3 is 14 residues long. Germline V lookup: CDR1 SQVTM, CDR2 ANQGSEA. V lost 4 bases and J 1 base, leaving 12 bases between the germline ends. The CDR3 DNA reads as TGCAGCGTTGGCGAGGGGCTAGGCACAGATACGCAGTATTTT. This sequence encodes CSVGEGLGTDTQYF.

This clonotype has a handful of counts. The CDR3: CASRGGQEGADTQYF. The DNA of the CDR3 is TGTGCCAGCAGGGGGGGACAGGAAGGCGCAGATACGCAGTATTTT. The chain combines TRBV12-3 or TRBV12-4 with TRBJ2-3; 8 bases fit TRBD1. The CDR3 spans 15 residues. V dropped 6 bases and J dropped 4; count of bases not matched to a gene: 9.

This clonotype showed up many times. V and J are TRBV2 and TRBJ2-1; 9 nucleotides line up with TRBD2. The J segment lost 3 bases and the V segment lost 6 bases, leaving 6 bases of the junction unmatched. Looked up from germline, CDR1 is SNHLY and CDR2 is FYNNEI. CDR3 size: 15 residues. In nucleotides, the CDR3 is TGTGCCAGCAGGGGGGCGGGGGGGGACTACAATGAGCAGTTCTTC. It is translated as CASRGAGGDYNEQFF.

This rearrangement joins TRBV4-1 to TRBJ2-7; 8 nucleotides agree with TRBD2. The CDR3 is made up of 16 amino acids. V was clipped by 0 bases and J by 2 bases; unmatched bases: 6. CDR1 and CDR2 (germline): MGHRA, YSYEKL. DNA for the CDR3: TGCGCCAGCAGCCAAGAAGGGCTAGCGGGTACCTACGAGCAGTACTTC. It yields the protein CASSQEGLAGTYEQYF.

The chain links TRBV5-5 to TRBJ2-1; the D is unclear. Gene TRBJ2-7 matches the end of the DNA better, so the J call may be wrong. In germline, CDR1 is SGHKS, CDR2 YYEKEE (reference sequence). The CDR3 spans 13 residues. The CDR3 reads CASSFQLYNEQYF. CDR3 coding DNA: TGTGCCAGCAGCTTTCAGCTCTACAATGAGCAGTACTTC.

This clonotype occurred a few times. The chain links TRBV4-3 to TRBJ1-1, with D tentatively TRBD1 (5 bases). Trimming pared 4 bases from V and 1 base from J, leaving 10 bases between. The CDR3 is 14 amino acids. CDR1 is LGHNA, CDR2 YSLEER, per germline. The CDR3 spells CASSRSGTNTEAFF. CDR3 DNA sequence: TGCGCCAGCAGCCGGTCAGGGACGAACACTGAAGCTTTCTTT.

In this sample, this clonotype turned up many times. This chain links TRBV12-3 or TRBV12-4 with TRBJ1-2; the match to TRBD1 covers 9 bases. Trimming cost V 7 bases and J 0 bases; bases outside gene matches: 6. This CDR3 comprises 15 residues. CDR3 in DNA: TGTGCCAGCATCCCGACAGGGGGTCCTAACTATGGCTACACCTTC. Translating gives CASIPTGGPNYGYTF.

On this clonotype itself: It may be a read error: a sequence one base away is much more abundant. The chain couples TRBV18 to TRBJ2-1; D possibly corresponds to TRBD2 (5 bases). The length of the CDR3 is 14 residues. V gave up 3 bases and J gave up 10 bases, with 16 bases separating them. Germline V CDR1 and CDR2: KGHSH, LQKENI. CDR3: CASSPGSGMAEQFF. The CDR3 DNA reads as TGTGCCAGCTCACCGGGGTCCGGGATGGCGGAGCAGTTCTTC.

This clonotype was counted at least ten times. The chain has TRBV20-1 and TRBJ2-7; TRBD1 or TRBD2 may be the D gene (6 bases each). Germline CDR1 is DFQATT and CDR2 is SNEGSKA (reference sequence). The CDR3 has 14 residues. Trimming took off 2 bases at V and 1 base at J, with 12 bases between the two ends. CDR3 DNA sequence: TGCAGTGCTAGACGCGGGACAAAGTCCTACGAGCAGTACTTC. It specifies CSARRGTKSYEQYF.